The clone carrying this T cell receptor beta chain was found once. TCR beta cDNA came from roughly 0.45 ug total RNA, primed with a constant-region primer. Sequencing libraries for TCR beta derived from three nested multiplex PCR rounds that used slightly modified ARM-PCR. A C-beta reverse primer was combined with TRBV1-TRBV30 forward primers in the first two PCR rounds, and each round had around 11 cycles. From the multiplex PCR reads, TCRdb called clonotypes with MiXCR, one entry per CDR3 protein. The sample consists of approximately 120,000 distinct CDR3 sequences, 64% of them appearing once. The study co-extracted DNA and RNA from 20-30 mg of unsorted bulk tissue. The junction had 9 bases not matched to a gene; V was cut back by 4 bases and J by 7 bases. Per germline, CDR1 MDHEN and CDR2 SYDVKM. The CDR3 has 15 amino acids. The record originates from a study of tumor-infiltrating lymphocytes in primary liver carcinoma. Study summary: These were node-negative, non-metastatic T1-T3 tumors of 4.2 to 10 cm.

This receptor was taken from an older woman with primary liver carcinoma and hepatitis B virus infection. The rearrangement links TRBV28 to TRBJ1-5, with TRBD1 identical over 8 bases. Sequencing was performed on liver tumor tissue from sampling region 3. The subset was: tumor region T3, left-lateral pole. CDR3 loop: CASSYPGQEWQPQHF. CDR3 coding DNA: TGTGCCAGCAGTTACCCGGGACAGGAGTGGCAGCCCCAGCATTTT.